What follows are 2 T cell receptor beta chains derived from one specimen sequenced in a study of blood T cell repertoires in COVID-19 (dated by TCRdb to 2020 to 2021). Libraries were made using the immunoSEQ multiplex PCR assay. Not all clones reach the TCRdb copy of this immuneACCESS table, which keeps in-frame sequences only. Checked studies attribute under half of the gap to unresolved V genes and leave the rest unexplained. The sample table holds about 15,000 clones, of which around 81% were seen once. About a tenth of the sample comes from the top ten. Material: peripheral blood. The origin of the receptors is a human donor in a cohort sampled during active COVID-19.

The chain employs TRBV7-2 and TRBJ1-2, with TRBD1 matching over 10 bases. Germline lookup yields CDR1 SGHTA and CDR2 FQGNSA. This CDR3 has 16 residues. V was pared by 5 bases and J by 2 bases, with 8 bases of the junction left unmatched. In nucleotides, the CDR3 is TGTGCCAGCAGCCAAGCCCCGGGACAGGGGAACTATGGCTACACCTTC. Translation gives CASSQAPGQGNYGYTF.

The CDR3 protein is CASSSRGSSTDTQYF. The DNA of the CDR3 is TGTGCCAGCAGCTCGCGGGGGTCGAGCACAGATACGCAGTATTTT. This chain uses TRBV5-4 with TRBJ2-3, with 7 bases that match TRBD2. The CDR3 spans 15 residues. Trimming cost V 3 bases and J 0 bases; bases outside gene matches: 4. Germline V gene data show CDR1 as SGHNT and CDR2 as YYREEE (reference sequence).